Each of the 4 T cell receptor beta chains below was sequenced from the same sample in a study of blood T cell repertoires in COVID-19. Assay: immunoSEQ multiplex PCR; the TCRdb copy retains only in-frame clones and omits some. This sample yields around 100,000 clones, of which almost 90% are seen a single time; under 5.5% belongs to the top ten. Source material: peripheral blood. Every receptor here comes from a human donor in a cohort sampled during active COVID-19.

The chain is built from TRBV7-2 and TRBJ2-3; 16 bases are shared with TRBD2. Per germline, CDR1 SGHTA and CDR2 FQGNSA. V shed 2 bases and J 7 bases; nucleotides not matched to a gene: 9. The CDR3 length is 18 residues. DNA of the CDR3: TGTGCCAGCAGCTTAACACCGGGACTAGCGGGAGGGCCAAATACGCAGTATTTT. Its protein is CASSLTPGLAGGPNTQYF.

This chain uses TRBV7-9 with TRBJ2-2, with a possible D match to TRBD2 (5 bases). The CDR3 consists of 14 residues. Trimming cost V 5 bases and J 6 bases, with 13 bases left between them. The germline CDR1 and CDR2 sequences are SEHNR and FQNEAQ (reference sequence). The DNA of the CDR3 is TGTGCCAGCAGCACCTCCCCTAGCCCCGGGGAGCTGTTTTTT. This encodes CASSTSPSPGELFF.

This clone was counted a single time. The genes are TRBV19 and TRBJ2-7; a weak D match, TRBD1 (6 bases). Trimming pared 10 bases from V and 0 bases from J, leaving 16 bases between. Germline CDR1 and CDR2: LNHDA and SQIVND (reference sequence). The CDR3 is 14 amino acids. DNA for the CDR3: TGTGCCACCCGGGACAAGTCAAGCTCCTACGAGCAGTACTTC. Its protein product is CATRDKSSSYEQYF. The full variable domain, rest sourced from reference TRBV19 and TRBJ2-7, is DGGITQSPKYLFRKEGQNVTLSCEQNLNHDAMYWYRQDPGQGLRLIYYSQIVNDFQKGDIAEGYSVSREKKESFPLTVTSAQKNPTAFYLCATRDKSSSYEQYFGPGTRLTVT.

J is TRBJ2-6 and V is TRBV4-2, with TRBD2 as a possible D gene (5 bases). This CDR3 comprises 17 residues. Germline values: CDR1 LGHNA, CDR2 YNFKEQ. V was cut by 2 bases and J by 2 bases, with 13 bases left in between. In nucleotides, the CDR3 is TGTGCCAGCAGCCAATACGAGGGAGAGCCTGGGGCCAACGTCCTGACTTTC. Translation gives CASSQYEGEPGANVLTF.